This entry features one T cell receptor (beta chain) sequence. Its recognized antigen is unknown. Per-nucleotide qualities are absent, and no much larger clonotype sits a single base away. The source of the sample is a study of a mutant IDH1 vaccine in newly diagnosed glioma (dated by TCRdb to the early 2020s). Notes on the research overall: In the chemotherapy-containing groups, vaccination started alongside temozolomide cycles, whereas in patients who had radiotherapy alone it started 4-6 weeks after radiotherapy. Before enrollment, patients had received standard therapy of radiotherapy alone, temozolomide alone, or radiochemotherapy with temozolomide; most received the combination. For exploratory analyses, 25 to 30 treated patients had longitudinal TCRB deep sequencing done wherever samples were available. Six visits were used for peripheral blood collection: V03 (baseline), V05, V07, V10, V12 and V13. Of the roughly 32 treated patients, 62.5% were male and around 38% were female, and a mean age of approximately 40 years was recorded. The week-35 safety follow-up took place at visit V12, and the week-47 end of study took place at visit V13. Here is what the overall study found, with its caveats: It was noted by the authors that analyses of patient blood samples could not be reproduced owing to sample limitations. No apparent relationship was observed between pseudoprogression and alterations in the top peripheral T cell clonotypes detected by TCRB sequencing. Immune responses induced by the vaccine were seen in roughly 92% of patients across multiple MHC alleles. PBMC samples for TCRB deep sequencing were selected based on availability.

What this sample's time point label stands for: week 35, safety follow-up. Each vaccine dose, consisting of 300 ug of a 20-mer mutant IDH1 peptide in Montanide, was administered subcutaneously with topical imiquimod. Across visits V03 through V10, patients got a total of eight vaccinations, given in weeks 1, 3, 5, 7, 11, 15, 19 and 23. Donors had newly diagnosed WHO grade 3 or 4 IDH1-mutant astrocytomas with loss of nuclear ATRX. The samples were drawn from NOA16, a multicentre, single-arm, open-label phase I trial in Germany that tested a mutant IDH1 peptide vaccine in humans for the first time. The DNeasy Blood and Tissue Kit was used to extract genomic DNA from EDTA blood for TCRB sequencing. Receptor amplification or capture employed the immunoSEQ multiplex PCR assay. Rearranged TCR beta chain sequences were amplified with the hsTCRB Kit following the manufacturer's protocol. TCRB libraries were sequenced on an Illumina MiSeq. Per the authors' processing: Demultiplexing, trimming and gene mapping were performed with the kit vendor's proprietary platform. TCRdb took over this immuneACCESS table, retaining in-frame rearrangements with V and J assigned. Such tables are incomplete; in checked studies, under half of the missing clones stem from an unresolved V gene, and the remainder is unexplained. The DNA was the basis for D and trimming; V, J and clone size are from that table. The table for this sample lists around 57,000 clones; roughly 80% of them were counted only once. The ten top clones hold less than 4.5% of the sample.

The clonotype comes from a man aged 25 to 40 with glioma. The source material was PBMCs, sampled from a glioma patient whose treatment included an IDH1 peptide vaccine.

Here the CDR3 is given as CASSLVTSGVYNEQFF. The nucleotide sequence is given as TGTGCCAGCAGCTTGGTAACTAGCGGGGTCTACAATGAGCAGTTCTTC. In this chain, TRBV5-4 is recombined with TRBJ2-1; 10 central nucleotides agree with TRBD2. The germline V end is reduced by 0 bases and the J end by 3 bases; junction bases left unmatched: 3. CDR3 length: 16 amino acids, cysteine to phenylalanine. The only DNA kept is the CDR3, 48 bases in frame from the first base. CDR1 and CDR2, per the germline V gene (reference sequence), are SGHNT and YYREEE.